These 20 T cell receptor beta chains originate from one sample sequenced in a study of T-cell memory formation after mild COVID-19. MiXCR, run by TCRdb on the 5' RACE reads, gives a single entry per CDR3 protein. This sample has about 340,000 distinct CDR3 sequences; approximately 22% occur once, and the top ten carry over 20%. Material: PBMCs or a T cell subset sorted from them (not recorded which). These receptors were taken from a man aged 18 to 30 who had mild COVID-19 (a few samples of this study predate the infection). Cell type and time point are not known.

The chain recombines TRBV6-5 with TRBJ1-2, with D unresolved. The CDR3 sequence is 13 residues long. V gave up 3 bases and J gave up 4 bases, with 9 bases separating them. Germline V gene sequence: CDR1 MNHEY, CDR2 SVGAGI. The CDR3 DNA is TGTGCCAGCAGTTATGGACCTCTCTATGGCTACACCTTC. It yields the protein CASSYGPLYGYTF.

This sequence joins TRBV7-9 and TRBJ1-1; D remains ambiguous. Trimming took off 5 bases at V and 4 bases at J, with 20 bases between the two ends. Germline values: CDR1 SEHNR, CDR2 FQNEAQ (reference sequence). The CDR3 spans 16 residues. For the CDR3, the DNA is TGTGCCAGCAGCCGGGCCGTCGACTCGCCGGGCACTGAAGCTTTCTTT. The encoded protein is CASSRAVDSPGTEAFF.

The rearrangement joins TRBV11-2 to TRBJ1-4, with D tentatively TRBD1 (6 bases). Trimming shortened V by 5 bases and J by 8 bases, and 18 bases separated the two germline ends. CDR1 and CDR2 from the germline V gene are SGHAT and FQNNGV. The CDR3 spans 15 residues. CDR3 residues: CASSPVRGAREKLFF. CDR3 DNA sequence: TGTGCCAGCAGCCCAGTGCGGGGGGCAAGGGAAAAACTGTTTTTT.

This clonotype was recorded at least ten times. The chain uses TRBV11-2 and TRBJ2-7; D is possibly TRBD1 (6 bases). With 1 base removed from V and 7 bases from J, the gap between germline ends came to 11 bases. Germline CDR1 and CDR2: SGHAT and FQNNGV. The CDR3 is 13 residues long. CDR3 sequence reads: CASSLVGGEEQYV. DNA for the CDR3: TGTGCCAGCAGCTTAGTTGGGGGCGAAGAGCAGTACGTC.

There are a few counts of this clonotype. The gene calls are TRBV18 and TRBJ1-4; 7 positions match TRBD1. J lost 5 bases, V lost 1 base, and 4 bases had no gene match. CDR3 length equals 15 residues. CDR1 is KGHSH, CDR2 LQKENI, per germline. CDR3 amino acids: CASSPQSRGNEKLFF. The CDR3 nucleotides read TGTGCCAGCTCACCACAGTCCAGGGGGAATGAAAAACTGTTTTTT.

This clonotype was observed a handful of times. The genes are TRBV7-2 and TRBJ2-3; D is possibly TRBD1 or TRBD2 (5 bases each). Trimming removed 0 bases from V and 5 bases from J, with 9 bases in between. This CDR3 has 14 amino acids. Germline CDR1 and CDR2: SGHTA and FQGNSA. The CDR3 reads CASSLALGVDTQYF. The CDR3 nucleotides are TGTGCCAGCAGCTTAGCATTGGGGGTAGATACGCAGTATTTT.

The genes are TRBV12-3 or TRBV12-4 and TRBJ2-7; 13 nucleotides align to TRBD2. The junction had 3 bases not matched to a gene; V was cut back by 7 bases and J by 3 bases. This CDR3 contains 14 residues. Here the CDR3 reads CASKTSGGGYEQYF. The CDR3 nucleotides are TGTGCCAGCAAAACTAGCGGGGGGGGCTACGAGCAGTACTTC.

This clonotype has a count of ten or more. V is TRBV18 and J is TRBJ1-1; no definite D call. Germline V lookup: CDR1 KGHSH, CDR2 LQKENI. The CDR3 length is 15 residues. The V end was cut by 3 bases, the J end by 0 bases, with 11 bases between. The CDR3 protein is CASSPRTVMNTEAFF. Written as DNA, the CDR3 is TGTGCCAGCTCACCCCGGACCGTTATGAACACTGAAGCTTTCTTT.

This clonotype appeared a few times. V usage is TRBV12-3 or TRBV12-4 and J usage is TRBJ1-2, with a tentative D call TRBD1 (6 bases). This CDR3 spans 14 amino acids. V was trimmed by 7 bases and J by 4 bases, leaving 16 bases between them. CDR3 sequence reads: CASKSWGRFYGYTF. The DNA for the CDR3 is TGTGCCAGCAAGTCGTGGGGGCGTTTCTATGGCTACACCTTC.

This clonotype has only a few counts. The genes are TRBV28 and TRBJ2-3; weak D call: TRBD1 (5 bases). The CDR3 consists of 15 residues. V lost 7 bases and J 0 bases, leaving 14 bases between the germline ends. Germline-derived CDR1 and CDR2 are MDHEN and SYDVKM. The CDR3 spells CASNLAGPSTDTQYF. Here the CDR3 DNA reads TGTGCCAGCAATCTCGCAGGGCCTAGCACAGATACGCAGTATTTT.

This clonotype turned up a few times. The chain employs TRBV4-3 and TRBJ2-5, with 11 bases identical to TRBD2. J was trimmed by 6 bases and V by 4 bases; bases with no gene match: 7. Germline lookup yields CDR1 LGHNA and CDR2 YSLEER. CDR3 length: 15 amino acids. DNA of the CDR3: TGCGCCAGCAGCCGGAACTTAGCGGGGGGGCAGACCCAGTACTTC. The encoded protein is CASSRNLAGGQTQYF.

In its sample, this clonotype was seen a few times. V and J are TRBV28 and TRBJ1-1; D ambiguous. V was trimmed by 3 bases and J by 5 bases, leaving 13 bases between them. Germline V gene sequence: CDR1 MDHEN, CDR2 SYDVKM. The CDR3 runs to 14 residues. In DNA form, the CDR3 reads TGTGCCAGCAGTTTTCGACTCTCTCGGACTGAAGCTTTCTTT. This encodes CASSFRLSRTEAFF. The entire variable domain, with the rest obtained from reference TRBV28 and TRBJ1-1, is as follows: DVKVTQSSRYLVKRTGEKVFLECVQDMDHENMFWYRQDPGLGLRLIYFSYDVKMKEKGDIPEGYSVSREKKERFSLILESASTNQTSMYLCASSFRLSRTEAFFGQGTRLTVV.

This clonotype has a handful of counts. The rearrangement joins TRBV5-1 to TRBJ2-5, with 9 nucleotides matching TRBD1. With V trimmed by 0 bases and J by 3 bases, 3 bases remained unmatched. The germline gives CDR1 SGHRS, CDR2 YFSETQ. The CDR3 covers 15 residues. The CDR3 spells CASSLGDRVEETQYF. In DNA form, the CDR3 reads TGCGCCAGCAGCTTGGGGGACAGGGTGGAAGAGACCCAGTACTTC.

A single count supports this clonotype. This chain joins TRBV5-4 and TRBJ1-1, with D uncertain. Germline V lookup: CDR1 SGHNT, CDR2 YYREEE (reference sequence). V dropped 6 bases and J dropped 0 bases, with 9 bases sitting between them. The CDR3 spans 13 residues. CDR3 sequence: CASTTNVNTEAFF. The CDR3 DNA reads TGTGCCAGCACCACGAACGTGAACACTGAAGCTTTCTTT.

This clonotype was picked up many times. The chain combines TRBV5-1 with TRBJ2-3; D gene ambiguous. CDR1 and CDR2 (germline): SGHRS, YFSETQ. V was clipped by 0 bases and J by 5 bases, with 7 bases between them. This CDR3 has 13 amino acids. CDR3 sequence reads: CASSLDPGDTQYF. The DNA of the CDR3 is TGCGCCAGCAGCTTGGACCCCGGAGATACGCAGTATTTT.

The sample holds a few counts of this clonotype. V and J are TRBV24-1 and TRBJ2-1; D not resolved. The CDR3 extends over 15 amino acids. Germline V gives CDR1 KGHDR, CDR2 SFDVKD. The V end lost 2 bases, the J end lost 9 bases, and 16 bases lay between the germline ends. The CDR3 nucleotides read TGTGCCACCAGTGATTGCGCAGGCGGAACGTGTGAGCAGTTCTTC. This encodes CATSDCAGGTCEQFF.

The sample holds a few counts of this clonotype. V gene TRBV7-9 combines with J gene TRBJ1-1, with a tentative D call TRBD1 (5 bases). CDR1 SEHNR and CDR2 FQNEAQ come from the germline V gene (reference sequence). This CDR3 is built from 16 residues. V lost 2 bases and J lost 5, with 18 bases in between. The DNA for the CDR3 is TGTGCCAGCAGCTTACCAGGGACGATCCAAAGGACTGAAGCTTTCTTT. It specifies CASSLPGTIQRTEAFF. Based on the CDR3 plus reference TRBV7-9 and TRBJ1-1, the full variable domain is DTGVSQNPRHKITKRGQNVTFRCDPISEHNRLYWYRQTLGQGPEFLTYFQNEAQLEKSRLLSDRFSAERPKGSFSTLEIQRTEQGDSAMYLCASSLPGTIQRTEAFFGQGTRLTVV.

This clonotype has more than one count but fewer than ten. V is TRBV20-1 and J is TRBJ1-2; D is perhaps TRBD1 (5 bases). CDR1 is DFQATT and CDR2 is SNEGSKA in the germline V gene (reference sequence). V was pared by 1 base and J by 10 bases, with 13 bases between. CDR3 size: 12 residues. CDR3 protein: CSARAGTGDYTF. The CDR3 DNA reads as TGCAGTGCTAGAGCCGGGACCGGTGACTACACCTTC.

In its sample, this clonotype was seen a few times. J is TRBJ2-1 and V is TRBV27; a possible D gene is TRBD2 (5 bases). CDR1 MNHEY and CDR2 SMNVEV come from the germline V gene (reference sequence). Trimming stripped 6 bases from V and 4 bases from J, with 10 bases between. The CDR3 length is 13 residues. CDR3 DNA: TGTGCCAGCAGGGCCACTAGGTACAATGAGCAGTTCTTC. It codes for CASRATRYNEQFF.

The rearrangement uses TRBV12-3 or TRBV12-4 and TRBJ2-5, with a tentative D call TRBD2 (5 bases). The V and J ends lost 3 bases and 10 bases respectively, with 15 bases between them. The CDR3 is made up of 13 amino acids. In DNA form, the CDR3 reads TGTGCCAGCAGTTTTGGCGGGCAGCGTATCCAGTACTTC. Translated, it gives CASSFGGQRIQYF.